This is a list of T cell receptor beta chains from one sample in a study of blood T cell repertoires in COVID-19. The method was immunoSEQ multiplex PCR; TCRdb's version includes in-frame clones alone and lacks a portion of them. The table shows about 250,000 clones, with around 84% occurring only once. The source material was PBMCs or T cells enriched from blood (not recorded which). The receptor source for this set is a man between 35 and 55 years old who had recovered from COVID-19. Each CDR3 is given with its conserved first and last residue. Fields, in order: clone size, J gene, V gene, D gene, CDR3 protein, CDR3 DNA. The D gene is left open where the match is weak. The listing skips clone size in some rows; elsewhere it reads once, few, many or a size class.

- | TRBJ2-1 | TRBV5-6 | TRBD2 | CASSFSGRQFF | TGTGCCAGCAGCTTCAGCGGGAGGCAGTTCTTC
- | TRBJ1-1 | TRBV7-9 | - | CASSSTRGLNTEAFF | TGTGCCAGCAGCTCCACTCGGGGTTTGAACACTGAAGCTTTCTTT
- | TRBJ1-6 | TRBV14 | - | CASSLYPGPLHF | TGTGCCAGCAGCCTCTACCCGGGACCCCTCCACTTT
- | TRBJ2-5 | TRBV7-3 | TRBD2 | CASSSILAGGRETQYF | TGTGCCAGCAGCTCGATCCTAGCGGGGGGGCGGGAGACCCAGTACTTC
- | TRBJ1-1 | TRBV4-3 | - | CASSQDPGAGTEAFF | TGCGCCAGCAGCCAAGACCCAGGGGCAGGCACTGAAGCTTTCTTT
few | TRBJ1-4 | TRBV4-2 | TRBD1 | CASSQGDRNNEKLFF | TGTGCCAGCAGCCAAGGGGACAGGAATAATGAAAAACTGTTTTTT
- | TRBJ1-1 | TRBV14 | - | CASSQDSRFAGDSFF | TGTGCCAGCAGCCAAGATTCGAGATTCGCAGGGGATTCTTTCTTT
few | TRBJ2-2 | TRBV24-1 | - | CATSLGTGELFF | TGTGCCACCAGTCTAGGGACAGGGGAGCTGTTTTTT
- | TRBJ2-2 | TRBV24-1 | TRBD2 | CATSDYSGRARAGELFF | TGTGCCACCAGTGATTATAGCGGGAGGGCCCGGGCCGGGGAGCTGTTTTTT
- | TRBJ2-2 | TRBV6-4 | TRBD1 | CASAIDRANTGELFF | TGTGCCAGCGCCATAGACAGGGCGAACACCGGGGAGCTGTTTTTT
- | TRBJ1-6 | TRBV3-1/TRBV3-2 | - | CASSPFRGTYNSPLHF | TGTGCCAGCAGCCCTTTCAGGGGCACGTATAATTCACCCCTCCACTTT
- | TRBJ2-2 | TRBV27 | TRBD1 | CASSLIGTGGIPPNTGELFF | TGTGCCAGCAGTCTAATCGGGACAGGGGGTATCCCTCCGAACACCGGGGAGCTGTTTTTT
few | TRBJ1-2 | TRBV5-4 | - | CASSFEQHYGYTF | TGTGCCAGCAGCTTCGAACAGCACTATGGCTACACCTTC
- | TRBJ2-3 | TRBV30 | TRBD2 | CAWSSRAGATDTQYF | TGTGCCTGGAGCAGTCGAGCGGGGGCCACAGATACGCAGTATTTT
few | TRBJ2-7 | TRBV24-1 | TRBD2 | CATSDTLGLAGVKAEQYF | TGTGCCACCAGTGATACCCTCGGACTAGCGGGAGTGAAAGCCGAGCAGTACTTC
few | TRBJ1-6 | TRBV6-2/TRBV6-3 | - | CASSYAVRQNSPLHF | TGTGCCAGCAGTTACGCAGTCCGCCAGAATTCACCCCTCCACTTT
- | TRBJ1-3 | TRBV18 | - | CASSPPAPRGPGNTIYF | TGTGCCAGCTCACCACCGGCCCCTCGCGGCCCGGGAAACACCATATATTTT
- | TRBJ2-7 | TRBV6-5 | TRBD1 | CASTRTGAYYEQYF | TGTGCCAGCACCCGGACAGGCGCCTACTACGAGCAGTACTTC
- | TRBJ1-2 | TRBV4-1 | - | CASSHPDKTPTYGYTF | TGCGCCAGCAGCCATCCCGACAAGACCCCGACCTATGGCTACACCTTC
- | TRBJ2-3 | TRBV6-5 | - | CASSYSGTSTDTQYF | TGTGCCAGCAGTTACTCGGGCACTAGCACAGATACGCAGTATTTT
- | TRBJ1-1 | TRBV6-5 | - | CASFQRGGLMAFF | TGTGCCAGCTTTCAACGGGGGGGATTAATGGCTTTCTTT
- | TRBJ1-1 | TRBV30 | - | CAWSTALNRELNTEAFF | TGTGCCTGGAGTACCGCTCTTAACAGGGAACTGAACACTGAAGCTTTCTTT
once | TRBJ1-2 | TRBV30 | - | CAWSVSEKIGGYTF | TGTGCCTGGAGTGTAAGCGAAAAAATAGGCGGCTACACCTTC
few | TRBJ1-1 | TRBV28 | TRBD1 | CASSLHRGLGTEAFF | TGTGCCAGCAGTTTACACAGGGGGCTGGGCACTGAAGCTTTCTTT
- | TRBJ1-5 | TRBV30 | TRBD1 | CAWSRRRDRDHPPQHF | TGTGCCTGGAGCAGGAGGAGGGACAGGGATCATCCGCCCCAGCATTTT
- | TRBJ2-3 | TRBV9 | TRBD2 | CASSVVGTSEDTQYF | TGTGCCAGCAGCGTAGTGGGGACTAGTGAAGATACGCAGTATTTT
- | TRBJ2-3 | TRBV5-4 | - | CASSWATSTDTQYF | TGTGCCAGCAGCTGGGCAACTAGCACAGATACGCAGTATTTT
- | TRBJ2-5 | TRBV7-6 | TRBD1 | CASSPRGTGVETQYF | TGTGCCAGCAGCCCCCGGGGTACAGGGGTAGAGACCCAGTACTTC
- | TRBJ2-7 | TRBV19 | TRBD2 | CASSIRLAVYEQYF | TGTGCCAGTAGTATAAGGCTAGCGGTCTACGAGCAGTACTTC